Here is one TCR beta chain with its context. In the original analysis: Using reference gene primer amplification, nucleated cell counts were estimated. Sequenced by immunoSEQ multiplex PCR; TCRdb stores in-frame clones only, minus some. The D gene and trimming were derived from the DNA, and the V and J assignments and clone size from that table. The profile shows roughly 240,000 clones, about 89% of them singletons. With 5 bases removed from V and 14 bases from J, the gap between germline ends came to 13 bases. This CDR3 spans 12 amino acids. Looked up from germline, CDR1 is SGHTA and CDR2 is FQGNSA. The sample belongs to a study of blood T cell repertoires in COVID-19. Across the study: The United States, Italy and Spain supplied acute and convalescent COVID-19 samples. PBMCs, B-cell-depleted T cells, or T cells provided the cDNA or gDNA that made up the material.

The sequenced material came from peripheral blood. The origin of this receptor is a woman aged 55-69 years who had recovered from COVID-19. This rearrangement joins TRBV7-2 to TRBJ1-6, with no clear D. Here the CDR3 reads CASSIPAGTLHF. CDR3 nucleotide sequence: TGTGCCAGCAGCATCCCCGCGGGGACCCTCCACTTT.